This TCR beta chain was sequenced during a study of radiation and T cells in renal cell carcinoma. Study overall: Nephrectomy followed 15 Gy stereotactic body radiation by 4 weeks. Notes on the study in general: Baseline intratumoral clonotype presence is unknown without pretreatment biopsies. Top tumor clonotypes rose in blood 2 weeks post-radiation, then contracted.

Comment on this clone: Its cognate antigen is unknown.

The protocol was immunoSEQ multiplex PCR, while the TCRdb copy is restricted to in-frame clones and leaves out a portion. The profile shows 65,000 to 80,000 clones, roughly 85% of them singletons. Time point meaning: blood 2 weeks post-SBRT. Treatment reported: 15 Gy SBRT to primary tumor, nephrectomy 4 weeks later. Sequencing used blood, obtained from a patient whose treatment included radiotherapy and nephrectomy. The sequence derives from a woman aged 50 to 60 with renal cell carcinoma.

In DNA form, the CDR3 reads TGCGCCAGCAGTTCCGGTGGCAGGGGTGACTATGGCTACACCTTC. It codes for CASSSGGRGDYGYTF. V and J are TRBV4-1 and TRBJ1-2; a weak D match, TRBD1 (6 bases). This CDR3 contains 15 residues. V dropped 6 bases and J dropped 3 bases, with 17 bases sitting between them. Germline CDR1 is MGHRA and CDR2 is YSYEKL.